A selection of T cell receptor beta chains follows, all from one sample in a study of T cells in Graves' hyperthyroidism and ophthalmopathy. In TCRdb, the multiplex PCR reads were re-called with MiXCR into one record per CDR3 protein. The table records about 210,000 distinct CDR3 sequences, under 20% of them present only once. The sample was blood. The receptors were sampled from a man aged 50-60 years with Graves' hyperthyroidism. Each CDR3 is given with its conserved first and last residue. Each record gives: D gene, J gene, clone size, V gene, CDR3 length, CDR3 protein, CDR3 DNA. The D gene is left open where the match is weak. Rows may omit the clone size; those that give it use once, few, many or a size class.

>TRBD1|TRBJ2-2|many|TRBV28|13
CASSTGGPGELFF
TGTGCCAGCAGCACAGGGGGTCCCGGGGAGCTGTTTTTT
>TRBD2|TRBJ2-7|.|TRBV24-1|14
CATSPSGSPSEQYF
TGTGCCACCTCACCTAGCGGGAGTCCCAGCGAGCAGTACTTC
>.|TRBJ2-3|many|TRBV24-1|16
CATSKGRDGSTDTQYF
TGTGCCACCAGCAAGGGCCGGGACGGCAGCACAGATACGCAGTATTTT
>.|TRBJ2-2|many|TRBV24-1|18
CATSQAQRGRANTGELFF
TGTGCCACCAGTCAGGCTCAGCGCGGGCGAGCGAACACCGGGGAGCTGTTTTTT
>.|TRBJ2-2|many|TRBV5-1|16
CASSSLGAGNTGELFF
TGCGCCAGCAGCTCCCTAGGAGCGGGCAACACCGGGGAGCTGTTTTTT
>TRBD2|TRBJ2-7|many|TRBV11-2|14
CASNIAGPRYEQYF
TGTGCCAGCAACATAGCGGGCCCGAGATACGAGCAGTACTTC
>TRBD2|TRBJ2-3|few|TRBV27|18
CASSPIHSTSGATDTQYF
TGTGCCAGCAGTCCCATCCATTCGACTAGCGGGGCCACAGATACGCAGTATTTT
>.|TRBJ1-4|few|TRBV7-8|16
CASSPSGRKPREKLFF
TGTGCCAGCAGCCCATCGGGGAGGAAGCCTAGGGAAAAACTGTTTTTT
>.|TRBJ2-7|many|TRBV13|14
CASSPTATNPEQYF
TGTGCCAGCAGCCCCACGGCGACAAATCCCGAGCAGTACTTC
>TRBD1|TRBJ1-1|many|TRBV29-1|13
CSVDRGQNTEAFF
TGCAGCGTCGACAGGGGGCAGAACACTGAAGCTTTCTTT
>TRBD2|TRBJ2-5|many|TRBV3-1|16
CASSQGAGGFQETQYF
TGTGCCAGCAGCCAAGGGGCGGGAGGGTTCCAAGAGACCCAGTACTTC
>.|TRBJ2-7|.|TRBV5-4|15
CASSLFPEVSYEQYF
TGTGCCAGCAGCTTGTTCCCAGAAGTATCCTACGAGCAGTACTTC
>TRBD2|TRBJ2-2|many|TRBV5-1|15
CASSLSLAVAGELFF
TGCGCCAGCAGCTTGTCCCTAGCGGTAGCCGGGGAGCTGTTTTTT
>TRBD1|TRBJ2-5|many|TRBV20-1|13
CSATGQGEETQYF
TGCAGTGCCACGGGACAGGGGGAAGAGACCCAGTACTTC
>.|TRBJ2-1|few|TRBV19|18
CASSMGRYGVGSYNEQFF
TGTGCCAGTAGTATGGGTCGTTACGGGGTCGGCTCCTACAATGAGCAGTTCTTC
>TRBD2|TRBJ2-3|.|TRBV5-6|16
CASSPGLAGPTGTQYF
TGTGCCAGCAGCCCCGGACTAGCGGGACCGACAGGTACGCAGTATTTT
>.|TRBJ2-5|many|TRBV2|13
CASEGQGGETQYF
TGTGCCAGCGAAGGACAGGGAGGGGAGACCCAGTACTTC
>TRBD2|TRBJ2-7|.|TRBV28|15
CASSLGLAGEGEQYF
TGTGCCAGCAGTCTCGGACTAGCGGGAGAGGGCGAGCAGTACTTC
>TRBD1|TRBJ2-5|few|TRBV19|15
CASSTRTGGRETQYF
TGTGCCAGTAGTACGCGGACAGGGGGAAGAGAGACCCAGTACTTC